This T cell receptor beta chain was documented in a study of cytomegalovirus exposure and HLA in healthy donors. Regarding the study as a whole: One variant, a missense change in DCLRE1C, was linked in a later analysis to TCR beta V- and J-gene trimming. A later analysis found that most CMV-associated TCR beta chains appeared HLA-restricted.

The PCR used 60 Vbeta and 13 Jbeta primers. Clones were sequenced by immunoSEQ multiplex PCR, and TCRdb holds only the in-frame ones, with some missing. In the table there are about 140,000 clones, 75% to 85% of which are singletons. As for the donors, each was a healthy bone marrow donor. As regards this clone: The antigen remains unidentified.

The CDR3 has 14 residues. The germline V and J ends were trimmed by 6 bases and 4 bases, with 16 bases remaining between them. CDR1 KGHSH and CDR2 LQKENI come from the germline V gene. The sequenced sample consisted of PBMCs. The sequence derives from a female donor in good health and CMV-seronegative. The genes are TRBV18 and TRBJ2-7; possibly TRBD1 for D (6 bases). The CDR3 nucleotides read TGTGCCAGCTCGGCCGCGACAGGTAAATACGAGCAGTACTTC. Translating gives CASSAATGKYEQYF.